This record concerns one T cell receptor (beta chain) sequence. Described time point: pre-treatment sample, taken before nivolumab and TIL therapy. The tumor samples were excised metastases, mostly pleural nodules or supraclavicular lymph nodes. Sequencing used immunoSEQ v3. Here immunoSEQ multiplex PCR was the method, and the copy in TCRdb shows in-frame clones only, minus some. The sample includes around 100,000 clones, approximately 65% of them seen just once. This CDR3 has 13 amino acids. V lost 8 bases and J lost 4; bases outside the gene matches: 7. CDR1 and CDR2 (germline): SQVTM, ANQGSEA. This sample is drawn from a study of TIL therapy for anti-PD-1-resistant metastatic lung cancer. Study information: Tumors carried a median about 1.5 non-synonymous mutations per megabase.

The chain couples TRBV29-1 to TRBJ1-2, with TRBD1 matching over 10 bases. Sequencing was performed on tumor tissue, taken at baseline. The sequence was obtained from a person between 25 and 80 years old with non-small cell lung cancer. This CDR3 reads CSSRTGGAYGYTF. CDR3 DNA sequence: TGCAGCTCCCGGACAGGGGGAGCCTATGGCTACACCTTC.